Below, 4 T cell receptor beta chains from the same sample are listed, as sequenced in a study of spatial heterogeneity in lung cancer. Time point denoted: sample taken at primary tumor resection. In each case, whole RNA from tumor, nontumor lung or frozen PBMC was sequenced unsorted. TCRdb reprocessed the 5' RACE reads via MiXCR and lists one record per CDR3 protein. The sample consists of around 26,000 distinct CDR3 sequences, approximately 7% of them appearing once. This sample comprised PBMCs, obtained at surgery. These receptor sequences come from a male donor with early-stage non-small cell lung cancer.

This clonotype was counted a few times. The rearrangement links TRBV10-3 to TRBJ1-5, with D possibly TRBD1 on 6 matching bases. V was cut by 6 bases and J by 8 bases, with 17 bases left in between. The germline V gene encodes CDR1 ENHRY and CDR2 SYGVKD. This CDR3 is built from 14 residues. Here the CDR3 reads CAISVTGLREPQHF. In nucleotides, the CDR3 is TGTGCCATCAGCGTTACAGGGTTGAGAGAGCCCCAGCATTTT.

This clonotype was counted ten times or more. CDR3 loop: CASSHTDGSYEQYF. The CDR3 DNA reads as TGTGCCAGCAGCCACACAGACGGCTCCTACGAGCAGTACTTC. The chain is built from TRBV27 and TRBJ2-7; D unresolved. Germline V gene lookup returns CDR1 MNHEY and CDR2 SMNVEV (reference sequence). The germline V and J ends were trimmed by 6 bases and 0 bases, with 12 bases remaining between them. CDR3 length: 14 amino acids.

This clonotype appeared many times. The V gene is TRBV19, the J gene TRBJ1-5; 10 bases line up with TRBD1. The CDR3 length is 15 residues. The germline CDR1 and CDR2 sequences are LNHDA and SQIVND (reference sequence). The trim removed 5 bases at V and 7 bases at J, leaving 8 bases unmatched. CDR3 loop: CASSLRDRGGQPQHF. CDR3 nucleotide sequence: TGTGCCAGTAGTCTCCGGGACAGGGGAGGACAGCCCCAGCATTTT. Variable domain in full (rest from reference TRBV19 and TRBJ1-5): DGGITQSPKYLFRKEGQNVTLSCEQNLNHDAMYWYRQDPGQGLRLIYYSQIVNDFQKGDIAEGYSVSREKKESFPLTVTSAQKNPTAFYLCASSLRDRGGQPQHFGDGTRLSIL.

The V and J genes are TRBV7-9 and TRBJ2-1; possibly TRBD1 for D (6 bases). The CDR3 runs to 14 residues. The V gene's germline CDR1 is SEHNR and CDR2 FQNEAQ (reference sequence). The V and J ends lost 0 bases and 4 bases respectively, with 7 bases between them. CDR3 DNA sequence: TGTGCCAGCAGCTTAGCGGGGGCTTACAATGAGCAGTTCTTC. It codes for CASSLAGAYNEQFF.